These 14 T cell receptor beta chains were all obtained from the same sample, sequenced in a study of CD8 T cells in Susac syndrome. RNA in amounts of roughly 0.5 to 1 ug was reverse transcribed with random hexamers. TCRdb analysed the immunoSEQ multiplex PCR reads with MiXCR anew, one entry per CDR3 protein. This table has approximately 110,000 distinct CDR3 sequences, about 96% appearing once. Sequences were obtained from CD4+ T cells from PBMCs. The receptors come from a human donor in good health.

This chain links TRBV28 with TRBJ2-5, with 8 bases aligning to TRBD2. The CDR3 is made up of 19 amino acids. CDR1 MDHEN and CDR2 SYDVKM come from the germline V gene. V shed 5 bases, J shed 5 bases, and the junction held 22 bases outside the gene matches. In DNA form, the CDR3 reads TGTGCCAGCAGTCCTCATACCACAGGGCGGCTAGCGGGTTTGGAGACCCAGTACTTC. Translated: CASSPHTTGRLAGLETQYF.

The J gene is TRBJ2-7, the V gene TRBV7-9; the D gene is possibly TRBD1 (6 bases). The V and J ends lost 2 bases and 0 bases respectively, with 17 bases between them. The CDR3 has 17 amino acids. From germline, CDR1 is SEHNR and CDR2 FQNEAQ (reference sequence). The CDR3, as DNA: TGTGCCAGCAGCTTATCACAGTCCGGGACACTCTCCTACGAGCAGTACTTC. Translation: CASSLSQSGTLSYEQYF.

CDR3: CASSSGGGYQPQHF. For the CDR3, the DNA is TGTGCCAGCAGTTCGGGGGGAGGGTATCAGCCCCAGCATTTT. V and J are TRBV27 and TRBJ1-5; perhaps TRBD1 as D (5 bases). Germline CDR1 is MNHEY and CDR2 is SMNVEV (reference sequence). CDR3 length: 14 amino acids. With 4 bases removed from V and 5 bases from J, the gap between germline ends came to 12 bases.

V is TRBV7-3 and J is TRBJ1-1; D is ambiguous. Germline-derived CDR1 and CDR2 are SGHTA and FQGTGA. The V end lost 6 bases, the J end lost 0 bases, and 8 bases lay between the germline ends. The CDR3 is made up of 13 amino acids. CDR3 residues: CASRQNLNTEAFF. The CDR3 coding sequence is TGTGCCAGCAGGCAGAATTTGAACACTGAAGCTTTCTTT.

Comments on this clonotype: At one end the junction does not follow the germline gene, possibly because of a read error. The chain uses TRBV6-5 and TRBJ2-2; no clear D gene. Germline loops: CDR1 MNHEY, CDR2 SVGAGI. This CDR3 contains 15 residues. Written as DNA, the CDR3 is TGTGCCAGCACTTACCAAATAGCGAACACCGGGGAGCTGTTTTTT. It yields the protein CASTYQIANTGELFF.

This clonotype was seen only once. The chain uses TRBV20-1 and TRBJ1-1; the D is unclear. The CDR3 sequence is 14 residues long. Trimming shortened V by 3 bases and J by 0 bases, and 11 bases separated the two germline ends. Looked up from germline, CDR1 is DFQATT and CDR2 is SNEGSKA (reference sequence). The DNA of the CDR3 is TGCAGTGCTAGCCCGAGCCTGATGAACACTGAAGCTTTCTTT. Translating it yields CSASPSLMNTEAFF.

The V call is TRBV30, the J call TRBJ2-2; D is perhaps TRBD2 (7 bases). This CDR3 spans 17 amino acids. V lost 0 bases and J lost 3, with 17 bases in between. CDR1 and CDR2 from the germline V gene are GTSNPN and SVGIG (reference sequence). The CDR3 DNA reads as TGTGCCTGGAGTGTACGCTTGGGGGGGCAATACACCGGGGAGCTGTTTTTT. Translated: CAWSVRLGGQYTGELFF. Drawing the rest from reference TRBV30 and TRBJ2-2, the complete variable domain is SQTIHQWPATLVQPVGSPLSLECTVEGTSNPNLYWYRQAAGRGLQLLFYSVGIGQISSEVPQNLSASRPQDRQFILSSKKLLLSDSGFYLCAWSVRLGGQYTGELFFGEGSRLTVL.

The gene calls are TRBV27 and TRBJ2-5; weak D call: TRBD1 (6 bases). Germline CDR1 and CDR2: MNHEY and SMNVEV (reference sequence). This CDR3 region has 12 residues. V dropped 5 bases and J dropped 7 bases, with 11 bases sitting between them. The CDR3, as DNA: TGTGCCAGCAGTCCCAGGGGCGGGACCCAGTACTTC. Translated: CASSPRGGTQYF.

The chain is built from TRBV2 and TRBJ2-5; TRBD1 agrees at 8 bases. This CDR3 spans 15 amino acids. Germline V gene sequence: CDR1 SNHLY, CDR2 FYNNEI. With V trimmed by 1 base and J by 0 bases, 1 base remained unmatched. The CDR3 DNA sequence: TGTGCCAGCAGTGAAGAGGGACAGGACCAAGAGACCCAGTACTTC. It specifies CASSEEGQDQETQYF.

This chain links TRBV5-1 with TRBJ1-2, with D unclear. CDR1 is SGHRS, CDR2 YFSETQ, per germline. V lost 0 bases, J lost 0 bases, and 6 bases lay in between. This CDR3 spans 14 amino acids. The CDR3 DNA follows: TGCGCCAGCAGCTTGGATGAACCTAACTATGGCTACACCTTC. Protein: CASSLDEPNYGYTF.

The chain's CDR3 is CASSLGGGVRLLNTEAFF. The CDR3 nucleotides are TGTGCCAGCAGCTTAGGCGGGGGGGTCCGCCTCCTGAACACTGAAGCTTTCTTT. The rearrangement joins TRBV7-2 to TRBJ1-1; maybe TRBD1 (5 bases). CDR1 is SGHTA, CDR2 FQGNSA, per germline. CDR3 length: 18 amino acids. V lost 1 base, J lost 0 bases, and 18 bases lay in between.

The count of this clonotype is one. The V call is TRBV5-1, the J call TRBJ2-3; 7 bases match TRBD1. The CDR3 runs 14 residues. Germline V lookup: CDR1 SGHRS, CDR2 YFSETQ. After removal of 4 bases from V and 1 base from J, the junction contained 3 bases not matched to a gene. In DNA form, the CDR3 reads TGCGCCAGCAGCAAAGACAGGGGCACAGATACGCAGTATTTT. It specifies CASSKDRGTDTQYF. The full variable domain, rest sourced from reference TRBV5-1 and TRBJ2-3, is KAGVTQTPRYLIKTRGQQVTLSCSPISGHRSVSWYQQTPGQGLQFLFEYFSETQRNKGNFPGRFSGRQFSNSRSEMNVSTLELGDSALYLCASSKDRGTDTQYFGPGTRLTVL.

The chain uses TRBV5-1 and TRBJ2-2, with 9 bases fitting TRBD1. CDR1 and CDR2 (germline): SGHRS, YFSETQ. V gave up 3 bases and J gave up 6 bases; unmatched junction bases: 6. This CDR3 spans 15 amino acids. CDR3 in DNA: TGCGCCAGCAGCTCACAGGGGGCCGGCCCCGGGGAGCTGTTTTTT. This encodes CASSSQGAGPGELFF.

J is TRBJ2-5 and V is TRBV10-3, with D maybe TRBD1 (6 bases). Trimming pared 8 bases from V and 5 bases from J, leaving 18 bases between. The CDR3 spans 14 residues. The germline V gene has CDR1 ENHRY and CDR2 SYGVKD. The CDR3 loop reads CAIGFGQGLETQYF. Here the CDR3 DNA reads TGTGCCATCGGTTTTGGGCAGGGGTTGGAGACCCAGTACTTC.